Sequencing of this TCR beta chain was carried out in a study of cytomegalovirus exposure and HLA in healthy donors. Study outcomes and limitations: In a later analysis, HLA-associated TCR beta chains were more clonally expanded than equally common others. In a later analysis, V- and J-gene trimming of beta chains associated with a DCLRE1C missense variant, replicated independently.

This clone appeared once. Its antigen is still unknown. Researchers ran the PCR with 60 Vbeta and 13 Jbeta primers. Profiled with immunoSEQ multiplex PCR; TCRdb holds only in-frame clones, not every one. Here the sample spans roughly 52,000 clones, around 78% being singletons. The TCR comes from a female donor in good health and CMV-seronegative. Material: PBMCs.

The CDR3: CASSLGLGTDTQYF. CDR3 sequence (DNA): TGCGCCAGCAGCCTGGGGTTAGGCACAGATACGCAGTATTTT. The chain carries TRBV5-1 and TRBJ2-3; D remains ambiguous. Germline CDR1 SGHRS, CDR2 YFSETQ. The CDR3 is made up of 14 amino acids. Trimming left V 4 bases short and J 1 base short, with 10 bases between.